The rows below give T cell receptor beta chains drawn from one sample of a study of T cell changes during pregnancy in multiple sclerosis. The method was immunoSEQ multiplex PCR; TCRdb's version includes in-frame clones alone and lacks a portion of them. The data hold roughly 29,000 clones, with over 85% observed a single time. The sample here was CD8+ T cells from peripheral blood mononuclear cells, taken before pregnancy. These receptors all come from a female donor with multiple sclerosis, enrolled in a pregnancy study. Both conserved end residues are trimmed from each CDR3. Expanded clones get a size class; other rows say once, few or many, or leave the size out.

J | V | size | CDR3
TRBJ2-7 | TRBV13 | once | ASSYRTSGGAYEQY
TRBJ1-2 | TRBV7-9 | - | ASSPGGRTGTLYGYT
TRBJ2-3 | TRBV10-1 | - | ASSRLRADTQY
TRBJ1-3 | TRBV18 | - | ASSPEGLSGNTIY
TRBJ2-1 | TRBV28 | - | ASSLRGTSGIPALNEQF
TRBJ1-4 | TRBV25-1 | - | ASSLVPGGRGEKLF
TRBJ1-1 | TRBV21-1 | - | ASSKSVTDHTEAF
TRBJ1-5 | TRBV15 | few | ATSRDPGGSQPQH
TRBJ1-1 | TRBV29-1 | - | SVRVPGGGLKDTEAF
TRBJ2-6 | TRBV27 | once | ASSFLWTDDSGANVLT
TRBJ2-1 | TRBV7-9 | - | ASRSGTGLQYEQF
TRBJ2-1 | TRBV11-2 | - | ASVLGAWDEQF
TRBJ1-2 | TRBV5-1 | - | ASSYQVPGQGLYGYT
TRBJ2-7 | TRBV2 | - | ASSIKAGLAGDEQY
TRBJ1-5 | TRBV2 | - | ASRVDRRSNQPQH
TRBJ2-3 | TRBV30 | - | AWSVGHLGRTDTQY
TRBJ1-1 | TRBV4-3 | - | ASSQDRGGNTEAF
TRBJ2-7 | TRBV7-6 | - | ASSLAAGLAIFYEQY
TRBJ2-7 | TRBV7-9 | - | ASSSAGTGIPYEQY
TRBJ1-2 | TRBV7-9 | - | ASSLGSGASYGYT
TRBJ2-7 | TRBV7-4 | - | ASSYIRTGPSRYEQY
TRBJ1-2 | TRBV4-1 | - | ASSQEPGYNYGYT
TRBJ1-5 | TRBV2 | - | ASGEGAYQPQH
TRBJ2-7 | TRBV28 | - | ASTTGGTFSYEQY
TRBJ2-1 | TRBV6-4 | - | ASSAGTSGTREQF
TRBJ1-5 | TRBV2 | once | ATGGLINQPQH
TRBJ2-1 | TRBV19 | - | ASSITSGHTGNEQF
TRBJ2-7 | TRBV13 | - | ATTSGRDSYEQY
TRBJ1-2 | TRBV7-9 | - | ASSPRTDPRYGYT
TRBJ2-3 | TRBV10-3 | - | AIRDISGHSTDTQY
TRBJ2-3 | TRBV7-3 | - | ASSSGQGADTQY
TRBJ1-2 | TRBV2 | once | ASITGARGYT
TRBJ2-3 | TRBV5-3 | - | ARSYRVLAGGSHCTDTQY
TRBJ2-3 | TRBV7-9 | - | ASSLPGEITDTQY
TRBJ2-5 | TRBV13 | - | ASSLKDLETQY
TRBJ1-4 | TRBV27 | - | ASSLYTGNEKLF
TRBJ1-1 | TRBV27 | - | ASSPWGGEDTEAF
TRBJ2-2 | TRBV30 | - | AWRGSGSGRGTGELF
TRBJ2-1 | TRBV5-4 | - | ASSRTSGGGNEQF
TRBJ2-5 | TRBV5-6 | - | ASSLHGGEETQY
TRBJ1-5 | TRBV4-1 | once | ASSQDPGATDSQPQH